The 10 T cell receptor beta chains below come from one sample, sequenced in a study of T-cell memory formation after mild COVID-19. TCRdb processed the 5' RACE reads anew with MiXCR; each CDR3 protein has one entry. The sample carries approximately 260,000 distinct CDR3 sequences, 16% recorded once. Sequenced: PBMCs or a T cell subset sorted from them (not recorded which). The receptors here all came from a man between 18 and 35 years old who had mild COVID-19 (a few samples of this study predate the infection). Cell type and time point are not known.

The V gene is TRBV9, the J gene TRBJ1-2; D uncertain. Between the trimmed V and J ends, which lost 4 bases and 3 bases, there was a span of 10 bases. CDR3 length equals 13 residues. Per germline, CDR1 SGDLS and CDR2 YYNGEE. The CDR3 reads CASSTGVDYGYTF. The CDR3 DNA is TGTGCCAGCAGCACCGGGGTAGACTATGGCTACACCTTC.

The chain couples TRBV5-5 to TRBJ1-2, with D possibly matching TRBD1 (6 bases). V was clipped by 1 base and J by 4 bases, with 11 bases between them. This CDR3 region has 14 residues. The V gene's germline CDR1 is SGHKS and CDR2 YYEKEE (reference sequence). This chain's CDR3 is CASSLTGLSYGYTF. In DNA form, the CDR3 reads TGTGCCAGCAGCTTGACAGGGTTGAGCTATGGCTACACCTTC. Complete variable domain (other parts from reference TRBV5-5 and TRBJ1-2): DAGVTQSPTHLIKTRGQQVTLRCSPISGHKSVSWYQQVLGQGPQFIFQYYEKEERGRGNFPDRFSARQFPNYSSELNVNALLLGDSALYLCASSLTGLSYGYTFGSGTRLTVV.

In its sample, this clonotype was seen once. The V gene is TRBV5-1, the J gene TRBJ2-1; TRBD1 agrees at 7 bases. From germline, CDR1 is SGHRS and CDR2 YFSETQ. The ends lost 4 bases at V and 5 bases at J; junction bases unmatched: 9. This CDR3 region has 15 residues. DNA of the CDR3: TGCGCCAGCAGCCCGGGGACAGTCCAGCACAATGAGCAGTTCTTC. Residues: CASSPGTVQHNEQFF.

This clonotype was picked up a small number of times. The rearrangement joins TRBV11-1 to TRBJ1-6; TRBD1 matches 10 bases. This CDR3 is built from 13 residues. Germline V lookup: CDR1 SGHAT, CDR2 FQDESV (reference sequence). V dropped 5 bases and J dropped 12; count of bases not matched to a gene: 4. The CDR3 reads CASSHRDRGPLHF. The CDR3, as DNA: TGTGCCAGCAGCCACAGGGACAGGGGACCCCTCCACTTT.

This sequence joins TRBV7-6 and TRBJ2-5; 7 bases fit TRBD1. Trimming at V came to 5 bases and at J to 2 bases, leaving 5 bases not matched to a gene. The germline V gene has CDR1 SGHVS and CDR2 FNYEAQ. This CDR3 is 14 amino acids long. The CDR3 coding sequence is TGTGCCAGCAGCGCCGGGACAGCACAAGAGACCCAGTACTTC. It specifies CASSAGTAQETQYF.

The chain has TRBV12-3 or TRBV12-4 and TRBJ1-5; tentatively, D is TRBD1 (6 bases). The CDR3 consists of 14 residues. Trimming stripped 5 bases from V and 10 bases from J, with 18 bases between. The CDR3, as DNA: TGTGCCAGCAGTACTTACAGGGATGTCGAACCCCAGCATTTT. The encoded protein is CASSTYRDVEPQHF.

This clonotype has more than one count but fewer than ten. The CDR3 loop is CASSLVGTSDIQYF. DNA of the CDR3: TGTGCCAGCAGCTTGGTGGGGACTAGCGACATTCAGTACTTC. The chain employs TRBV5-6 and TRBJ2-4; 10 bases agree with TRBD2. The trim removed 0 bases at V and 8 bases at J, leaving 2 bases unmatched. The CDR3 is 14 amino acids. The germline CDR1 and CDR2 sequences are SGHDT and YYEEEE.

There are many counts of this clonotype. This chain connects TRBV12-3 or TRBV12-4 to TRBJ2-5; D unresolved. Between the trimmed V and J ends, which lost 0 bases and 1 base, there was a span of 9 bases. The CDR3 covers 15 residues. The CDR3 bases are TGTGCCAGCAGTTTAGCTGTTAGCTTCCAAGAGACCCAGTACTTC. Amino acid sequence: CASSLAVSFQETQYF.

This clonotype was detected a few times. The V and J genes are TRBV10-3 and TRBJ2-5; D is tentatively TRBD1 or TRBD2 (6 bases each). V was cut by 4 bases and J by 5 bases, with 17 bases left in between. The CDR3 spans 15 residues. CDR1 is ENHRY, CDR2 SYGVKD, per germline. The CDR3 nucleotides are TGTGCCATCAGTGGCCTGGGGGCTAGCGTTGAGACCCAGTACTTC. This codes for CAISGLGASVETQYF.

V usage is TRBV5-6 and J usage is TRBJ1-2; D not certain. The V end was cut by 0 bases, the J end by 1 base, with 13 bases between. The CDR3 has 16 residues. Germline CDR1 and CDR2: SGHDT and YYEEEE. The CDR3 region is CASSLGSGGYNYGYTF. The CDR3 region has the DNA TGTGCCAGCAGCTTGGGGTCAGGAGGCTATAACTATGGCTACACCTTC. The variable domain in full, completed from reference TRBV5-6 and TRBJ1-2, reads DAGVTQSPTHLIKTRGQQVTLRCSPKSGHDTVSWYQQALGQGPQFIFQYYEEEERQRGNFPDRFSGHQFPNYSSELNVNALLLGDSALYLCASSLGSGGYNYGYTFGSGTRLTVV.